The rows below give T cell receptor beta chains drawn from one sample of a study of pediatric ulcerative colitis. Sequenced by immunoSEQ multiplex PCR; TCRdb stores in-frame clones only, minus some. The table has 30,000 or so clones, around 80% seen once. Sequencing was done on a sample of blood. The receptors derive from a boy under 18 with severe ulcerative colitis. The CDR3 runs from the conserved cysteine through the conserved F or W. Fields, in order: clone size, D gene, V gene, J gene, CDR3 DNA, CDR3 protein. A D gene is named only where the DNA matches it firmly. Rows give clone size only sometimes, using once, few, many, or a class for an expanded clone.

>.|TRBD1|TRBV7-9|TRBJ1-2
TGTGCCAGCAGCTTTGATGGGGACAGGAAAACCTATGGCTACACCTTC
CASSFDGDRKTYGYTF
>once|.|TRBV6-1|TRBJ1-2
TGTGCCAGCAGTGAAGAAGTACCGTGGTTTGATGGCTACACCTTC
CASSEEVPWFDGYTF
>.|TRBD1|TRBV16|TRBJ1-2
TGTGCCAGCAGCCAGACTTTATCAGGGGGGAGCGGCTACACCTTC
CASSQTLSGGSGYTF
>.|.|TRBV19|TRBJ2-3
TGTGCCAGTAGTTGGCAACCGCTAGGCGATACGCAGTATTTT
CASSWQPLGDTQYF
>.|TRBD1|TRBV10-2|TRBJ1-1
TGCGCCAGCAGTGATTACCCCCTCGGGACAGGGGTAAAGACTGAAGCTTTCTTT
CASSDYPLGTGVKTEAFF
>.|TRBD1|TRBV7-8|TRBJ1-4
TGTGCCAGCAGCGGGAGACAGGGAGGAAAACTGTTTTTT
CASSGRQGGKLFF
>.|.|TRBV9|TRBJ2-7
TGTGCCAGCAGCGTAGCTGGGGGCCACGAGCAGTACTTC
CASSVAGGHEQYF
>.|.|TRBV27|TRBJ2-5
TGTGCCAGCAGCTATAATGGGGCAGAGACCCAGTACTTC
CASSYNGAETQYF
>.|.|TRBV15|TRBJ2-3
TGTGCCACCAGTTCGGACTTTGGTACGCAGTATTTT
CATSSDFGTQYF
>.|.|TRBV6-5|TRBJ2-7
TGTGCCAGCAGTTACGGATCTTATGCGACCCTCCAGTACTTC
CASSYGSYATLQYF
>.|.|TRBV25-1|TRBJ2-5
TGTGCCAGCAGTGAAGGCGGCGGGGTTGAAGGAGAGACCCAGTACTTC
CASSEGGGVEGETQYF
>.|TRBD1|TRBV6-5|TRBJ2-7
TGTGCCAGCAGCACGGGACAGGGGTCCTCCTACGAGCAGTACTTC
CASSTGQGSSYEQYF
>.|.|TRBV7-9|TRBJ1-2
TGTGCCAGCAGCTTCCATCGCGGTGGCTACACCTTC
CASSFHRGGYTF
>few|TRBD2|TRBV5-1|TRBJ2-7
TGCGCCAGCAGCTTAGAGGCGGGGGGAACCAGCTCCTACGAGCAGTACTTC
CASSLEAGGTSSYEQYF
>few|TRBD1|TRBV6-5|TRBJ1-2
TGTGCCAGCAGTTATGGGACAGCCTCTGGCTACACCTTC
CASSYGTASGYTF
>.|TRBD1|TRBV11-1|TRBJ1-2
TGTGCCAGCAGCTTACGGCAGGGGGAGGACGGCTACACCTTC
CASSLRQGEDGYTF
>.|TRBD1|TRBV6-1|TRBJ1-4
TGTGCCAGCAATCAAGCCGGGACAGAATATAATGAAAAACTGTTTTTT
CASNQAGTEYNEKLFF
>few|.|TRBV19|TRBJ1-6
TGTGCCACGAAACAGGTGGGGAATTCACCCCTCCACTTT
CATKQVGNSPLHF
>.|.|TRBV7-2|TRBJ1-3
TGTGCCAGCAGCTTAGTTACGTGGGGTTCTGGAAACACCATATATTTT
CASSLVTWGSGNTIYF
>.|.|TRBV18|TRBJ2-2
TGTGCCAGCTCACCATTAGGGGCTACGAACACCGGGGAGCTGTTTTTT
CASSPLGATNTGELFF
>.|.|TRBV9|TRBJ1-5
TGTGCCAGCAACCAGGCCCCTAATCAGCCCCAGCATTTT
CASNQAPNQPQHF
>.|.|TRBV6-1|TRBJ1-1
TGTGCGGAACAGGGGAACACTGAAGCTTTCTTT
CAEQGNTEAFF
>few|.|TRBV5-4|TRBJ1-1
TGTGCCAGCAGCTTTGGAAGGGAAGCTTTCTTT
CASSFGREAFF
>.|.|TRBV4-2|TRBJ2-4
TGTGCCAGCAGCCAAGATAGGGCTAGCGTGGCCAAAAACATTCAGTACTTC
CASSQDRASVAKNIQYF
>.|.|TRBV5-1|TRBJ2-7
TGCGCCAGCAGCTTGACGTTCCCGGGGGGCGTCTACGAGCAGTACTTC
CASSLTFPGGVYEQYF
>.|.|TRBV9|TRBJ1-2
TGTGCCAGCAGCGTACGACCCGGGCTTAACGGTGGCTACACCTTC
CASSVRPGLNGGYTF
>.|TRBD1|TRBV18|TRBJ1-1
TGTGCCAGCTCAGCCAGGACAGGGGGCATGAACACTGAAGCTTTCTTT
CASSARTGGMNTEAFF
>.|.|TRBV6-5|TRBJ1-1
TGTGCCAGCATAGAGACAACCTCGGGCACTGAAGCTTTCTTT
CASIETTSGTEAFF
>.|TRBD2|TRBV5-6|TRBJ2-5
TGTGCCAGCAGCTTACGGGGGGGAGCCCAAGAGACCCAGTACTTC
CASSLRGGAQETQYF
>.|.|TRBV4-1|TRBJ1-1
TGCGCCAGCAGCCAATCGACTGAAGCTTTCTTT
CASSQSTEAFF
>once|.|TRBV7-9|TRBJ2-7
TGTGCCAGCAGCTTAATAAGCTACGAGCAGTACTTC
CASSLISYEQYF
>.|.|TRBV6-6|TRBJ1-5
TGTGCCAGCAGAGAACCGGGCGTCAATCAGCCCCAGCATTTT
CASREPGVNQPQHF
>.|TRBD1|TRBV2|TRBJ1-3
TGTGCCAGCACCCGGGGACAGGCCTACTCTGGAAACACCATATATTTT
CASTRGQAYSGNTIYF
>.|TRBD2|TRBV19|TRBJ2-1
TGTGCCAGCACACTGACTAGCGGGCGCTCCTACAATGAGCAGTTCTTC
CASTLTSGRSYNEQFF
>.|.|TRBV5-4|TRBJ1-1
TGTGCCAGCAGCCCCTCGAATTATTTGGGCACTGAAGCTTTCTTT
CASSPSNYLGTEAFF
>.|.|TRBV19|TRBJ1-1
TGTGCCAGTAGGTCTAAGGGGACGAACACTGAAGCTTTCTTT
CASRSKGTNTEAFF
>once|.|TRBV11-3|TRBJ2-1
TGTGCCAGCAGCTTAGGAGGACGGCAGGGGGGTGGTGAGCAGTTCTTC
CASSLGGRQGGGEQFF
>.|.|TRBV6-5|TRBJ1-1
TGTGCCAGCAGCCCCTCGGTAGTTTCCACAGAAGAAGCTTTCTTT
CASSPSVVSTEEAFF
>.|.|TRBV5-6|TRBJ1-2
TGTGCCAGCAGCTTTGGAGGTTCGGATGGCTACACCTTC
CASSFGGSDGYTF
>.|TRBD2|TRBV7-2|TRBJ2-3
TGTGCCAGCAGCTTACCTAGCGGGGGGGCGGATACGCAGTATTTT
CASSLPSGGADTQYF
>once|.|TRBV18|TRBJ2-3
TGTGCCAGCTCACCGAGGGTGGGCACAGATACGCAGTATTTT
CASSPRVGTDTQYF
>.|TRBD1|TRBV6-6|TRBJ2-7
TGTGCCAGCAGAGCTCCGGGACAGGGGTTTTACGAGCAGTACTTC
CASRAPGQGFYEQYF
>.|.|TRBV7-8|TRBJ2-2
TGTGCCAGCAGCTTAGGTCGCCCCGGGGAGCTGTTTTTT
CASSLGRPGELFF
>.|.|TRBV7-2|TRBJ1-5
TGTGCCAGCAGTCGACGGTCGGGGGACTATAGCAATCAGCCCCAGCATTTT
CASSRRSGDYSNQPQHF
>.|.|TRBV7-9|TRBJ1-1
TGTGCCAGCAGCTTACGGGGGCGCACTGAAGCTTTCTTT
CASSLRGRTEAFF
>.|.|TRBV25-1|TRBJ1-1
TGTGCCAGCAGTGAGGGGGGGAGTACTGAAGCTTTCTTT
CASSEGGSTEAFF
>.|TRBD1|TRBV13|TRBJ1-1
TGTGCCAGCAGCTTAGTTCAGGGGGCCTCTGAAGCTTTCTTT
CASSLVQGASEAFF
>.|.|TRBV10-3|TRBJ1-1
TGTGCCATCAGTACAGGAAGCACTGAAGCTTTCTTT
CAISTGSTEAFF
>.|.|TRBV30|TRBJ1-1
TGTGCCTGGAGTGTTACGGGAATTTTCTTCAGCACTGAAGCTTTCTTT
CAWSVTGIFFSTEAFF
>once|TRBD1|TRBV19|TRBJ1-5
TGTGCCAGTAGTATCCGGCGGGACAGAGGATATAGCAATCAGCCCCAGCATTTT
CASSIRRDRGYSNQPQHF
>.|TRBD1|TRBV10-3|TRBJ2-7
TGTGCCATCAGGGACAGGGATAGCGAGCAGTACTTC
CAIRDRDSEQYF
>.|.|TRBV6-6|TRBJ1-2
TGTGCCAGCGGGGCCGGTGGCTACACCTTC
CASGAGGYTF
>.|.|TRBV9|TRBJ1-3
TGTGCCAGCAGCGAATACGGCTCTGGAAACACCATATATTTT
CASSEYGSGNTIYF
>.|TRBD2|TRBV5-6|TRBJ2-2
TGTGCCAGCAGTGCGGGGGTCGGGGAGCTGTTTTTT
CASSAGVGELFF
>.|.|TRBV30|TRBJ2-1
TGTGCCTGTGGGGGACGGAGTGAGCAGTTCTTC
CACGGRSEQFF
>.|TRBD2|TRBV6-5|TRBJ2-5
TGTGCCAGCAGTTATAGCGGGGGGGCGGAGACCCAGTACTTC
CASSYSGGAETQYF
>.|.|TRBV19|TRBJ1-2
TGTGCCAGTAGTTCTGGGGATACCTATGGCTACACCTTC
CASSSGDTYGYTF
>.|.|TRBV7-3|TRBJ1-6
TGTGCCAGCAGCTTATCCGGAGATAATTCACCCCTCCACTTT
CASSLSGDNSPLHF
>once|.|TRBV29-1|TRBJ1-1
TGCAGCGTTGAAGAGGGAGGGAACACTGAAGCTTTCTTT
CSVEEGGNTEAFF